The clone carrying this T cell receptor beta chain occurred a few times. The antigen remains undetermined. The CDR3 loop spans 15 amino acids. With V trimmed by 7 bases and J by 3 bases, 2 bases remained unmatched. CDR1 and CDR2 from the germline V gene are MNHNS and SASEGT. The data were taken from a study of cytomegalovirus exposure and HLA in healthy donors. Each of the donors was a healthy bone marrow donor. Whole-study findings and limits: In a later analysis, at a false discovery rate of 0.05, roughly 17,000 TCR beta sequences were associated with HLA alleles. Being indistinguishable, some V segments were excluded, TRBV6-2 and TRBV6-3 among them.

PCR employed 60 Vbeta and 13 Jbeta primers. Produced via immunoSEQ multiplex PCR; TCRdb's table is partial and in-frame only. This table holds almost 80,000 clones, roughly two thirds found once. This TCR was sampled from a woman between 50 and 59 years old in good health and CMV-seropositive. The sequenced sample consisted of PBMCs. This chain links TRBV6-1 with TRBJ2-2, with 13 bases identical to TRBD2. The CDR3 protein is CASITSGGDTGELFF. In DNA form, the CDR3 reads TGTGCCAGCATCACTAGCGGGGGGGACACCGGGGAGCTGTTTTTT.